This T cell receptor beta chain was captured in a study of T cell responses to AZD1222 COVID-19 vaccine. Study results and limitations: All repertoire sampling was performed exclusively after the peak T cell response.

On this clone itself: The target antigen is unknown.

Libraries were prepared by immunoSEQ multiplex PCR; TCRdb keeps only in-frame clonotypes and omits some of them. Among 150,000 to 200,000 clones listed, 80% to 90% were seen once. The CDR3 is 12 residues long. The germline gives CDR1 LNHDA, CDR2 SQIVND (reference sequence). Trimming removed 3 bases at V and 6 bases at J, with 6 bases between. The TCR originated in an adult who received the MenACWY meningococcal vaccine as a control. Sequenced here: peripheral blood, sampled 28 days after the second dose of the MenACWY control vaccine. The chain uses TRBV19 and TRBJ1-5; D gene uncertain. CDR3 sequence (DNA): TGTGCCAGTAGTATCCCCCGTCAGCCCCAGCATTTT. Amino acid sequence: CASSIPRQPQHF. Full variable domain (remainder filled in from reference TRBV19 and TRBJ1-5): DGGITQSPKYLFRKEGQNVTLSCEQNLNHDAMYWYRQDPGQGLRLIYYSQIVNDFQKGDIAEGYSVSREKKESFPLTVTSAQKNPTAFYLCASSIPRQPQHFGDGTRLSIL.